Presented here are 30 T cell receptor beta chains from one specimen sequenced in a study of metastatic and nonmetastatic thyroid tumors. Every patient was untreated before thyroid surgery. TCRdb re-analyzed the PCR reads using MiXCR. The data show some 10,000 clones, approximately 9.9% seen once. The specimen was tumor tissue. The receptors were gathered from a female donor with papillary thyroid cancer or a benign thyroid nodule (not recorded which). Some clones in this sample may be carry-over from other donors' samples.

The chain carries TRBV15 and TRBJ2-1; 9 nucleotides agree with TRBD2. Germline V gene data show CDR1 as LNHNV and CDR2 as YYDKDF (reference sequence). This CDR3 comprises 14 residues. The V gene end was trimmed by 8 bases and the J gene end by 8 bases; junction bases not matched to a gene: 10. The DNA of the CDR3 is TGTGCCACCCTTAGCGGGGGCGGTTCCTATGAGCAGTTCTTC. This encodes CATLSGGGSYEQFF.

A note on this clone: A junction end diverges from the germline sequence, so it may reflect a read error. J is TRBJ2-3 and V is TRBV19; D may be TRBD1 (5 bases). The CDR3 is 16 amino acids. CDR1 is LNHDA and CDR2 is SQIVND in the germline V gene (reference sequence). The CDR3 sequence: CTSSIDSGFGTDTQYF. CDR3 nucleotides: TGTACCAGTAGTATTGACAGTGGGTTCGGCACAGATACGCAGTATTTT.

By proportion, this clone is medium-sized. The V call is TRBV6-1, the J call TRBJ2-1; possibly TRBD1 for D (5 bases). From germline, CDR1 is MNHNS and CDR2 SASEGT. V was pared by 7 bases and J by 4 bases, with 11 bases between. The CDR3 has 13 residues. CDR3 protein: CASTRDSYNEQFF. In DNA form, the CDR3 reads TGTGCCAGCACTCGAGACAGTTACAATGAGCAGTTCTTC.

This clone was counted at least ten times. The chain joins TRBV5-5 to TRBJ2-3, with 9 bases lining up with TRBD2. The CDR3 length is 19 residues. The germline V gene has CDR1 SGHKS and CDR2 YYEKEE (reference sequence). Germline trimming cut 5 bases from V and 0 bases from J; bases unmatched to any gene: 16. The CDR3: CASSWGTSSRRWSTDTQYF. CDR3 DNA: TGTGCCAGCAGTTGGGGGACTAGCAGTAGGCGTTGGAGCACAGATACGCAGTATTTT.

CDR3 in amino acids: CASNVGGARANVLTF. In DNA form, the CDR3 reads TGTGCCAGCAATGTAGGGGGCGCGAGGGCCAACGTCCTGACTTTC. The chain couples TRBV6-1 to TRBJ2-6; 7 bases agree with TRBD1. Germline CDR1 reads MNHNS; CDR2 reads SASEGT. The CDR3 length is 15 residues. J was trimmed by 5 bases and V by 7 bases; bases with no gene match: 8.

The J gene is TRBJ2-7, the V gene TRBV7-2; the match to TRBD2 covers 11 bases. The trim removed 4 bases at V and 2 bases at J, leaving 4 bases unmatched. Germline CDR1 SGHTA, CDR2 FQGNSA. This CDR3 has 15 amino acids. The CDR3: CASSSLSGGAYEQYF. CDR3 sequence (DNA): TGTGCCAGCAGCTCTCTTAGCGGGGGGGCCTACGAGCAGTACTTC.

This clone was counted ten times or more. V usage is TRBV20-1 and J usage is TRBJ2-1, with D unresolved. V dropped 1 base and J dropped 7 bases, with 14 bases sitting between them. The CDR3 runs 14 residues. Looked up from germline, CDR1 is DFQATT and CDR2 is SNEGSKA (reference sequence). The DNA of the CDR3 is TGCAGTGCTAGAGTGGTTGGCGGCACGAATGAGCAGTTCTTC. This encodes CSARVVGGTNEQFF.

This clone is termed medium-sized. V usage is TRBV28 and J usage is TRBJ2-1; the D gene is possibly TRBD2 (6 bases). Germline CDR1 reads MDHEN; CDR2 reads SYDVKM. The CDR3 extends over 13 amino acids. V was trimmed by 8 bases and J by 3 bases, leaving 11 bases between them. The CDR3 sequence: CASAGRSYNEQFF. CDR3 nucleotides: TGTGCCAGCGCGGGACGTAGCTACAATGAGCAGTTCTTC.

This clone occurred many times. The rearrangement uses TRBV30 and TRBJ1-1, with no clear D. Trimming shortened V by 4 bases and J by 8 bases, and 8 bases separated the two germline ends. The germline gives CDR1 GTSNPN, CDR2 SVGIG (reference sequence). The CDR3 extends over 10 amino acids. CDR3 DNA sequence: TGTGCCTGGATACAGACAGAAGCTTTCTTT. Translating it yields CAWIQTEAFF.

In the case of this clone: A junction end diverges from the germline sequence, so it may reflect a read error. The V and J genes are TRBV20-1 and TRBJ2-3; either TRBD1 or TRBD2 may supply D (5 bases each). The CDR3 is made up of 17 amino acids. CDR1 is DFQATT, CDR2 SNEGSKA, per germline (reference sequence). For the CDR3, the DNA is TGCAGTGCTAGAGATCAGGGTGGCGGAGGAAGCACATATACGCAGTATTTT. The encoded protein is CSARDQGGGGSTYTQYF.

By share of the sample, this clone is medium-sized. The chain links TRBV27 to TRBJ1-1; D is unresolved. The CDR3 totals 13 residues. The germline V gene encodes CDR1 MNHEY and CDR2 SMNVEV (reference sequence). V shed 7 bases and J shed 6 bases, with 15 bases lying between them. Here the CDR3 reads CASIDEGRAEAFF. CDR3 bases: TGTGCCAGCATCGACGAAGGGCGCGCTGAAGCTTTCTTT.

This clone is termed medium-sized (0.01 to 0.1%). The rearrangement links TRBV10-3 to TRBJ1-4, with D maybe TRBD1 (6 bases). Germline CDR1 reads ENHRY; CDR2 reads SYGVKD. The CDR3 is 13 residues long. Deletions cut 5 bases from V and 3 bases from J, with 7 bases between. CDR3 region: CAISQGPNEKLFF. The DNA of the CDR3 is TGTGCCATCAGTCAGGGGCCTAATGAAAAACTGTTTTTT.

This clone has a count of ten or more. The J gene is TRBJ2-1, the V gene TRBV20-1; unclear D gene. CDR3 size: 15 residues. The V gene lost 5 bases and the J gene lost 5 bases, with 19 bases spanning the gap. CDR1 is DFQATT and CDR2 is SNEGSKA in the germline V gene (reference sequence). Here the CDR3 DNA reads TGCAGTGCTCCAGTCCCCCAGGCCGAAAACAATGAGCAGTTCTTC. It codes for CSAPVPQAENNEQFF.

This clone was recorded many times. This chain uses TRBV29-1 with TRBJ2-7, with TRBD1 matching 11 bases. This CDR3 has 16 amino acids. The germline V gene encodes CDR1 SQVTM and CDR2 ANQGSEA. V dropped 0 bases and J dropped 4; count of bases not matched to a gene: 8. For the CDR3, the DNA is TGCAGCGTTGAAGATCATACCGGGACAGGGGGTTACGAGCAGTACTTC. This sequence encodes CSVEDHTGTGGYEQYF.

This clone rates as large (0.1 to 1%). V and J are TRBV6-1 and TRBJ2-7, with 11 bases lining up with TRBD1. Germline-derived CDR1 and CDR2 are MNHNS and SASEGT. The ends lost 0 bases at V and 3 bases at J; junction bases unmatched: 1. CDR3 length equals 15 residues. Written as DNA, the CDR3 is TGTGCCAGCAGTGAAGCCGGGACAGGGGGCTACGAGCAGTACTTC. Translated, it gives CASSEAGTGGYEQYF.

In this sample, this clone turned up a few times. The V and J genes are TRBV6-2 or TRBV6-3 and TRBJ1-5; 9 bases line up with TRBD1. CDR1 and CDR2 from the germline V gene are MNHEY and SVGEGT. There are 16 residues in the CDR3. Trimming at V came to 6 bases and at J to 10 bases, leaving 16 bases not matched to a gene. CDR3 DNA: TGTGCCAGCAGCACGGTACTCGGGACAGGGATAGGCCCCCAGCATTTT. Translating gives CASSTVLGTGIGPQHF.

CDR3 sequence reads: CSASARVIGYEAFF. Here the CDR3 DNA reads TGCAGTGCTAGCGCCAGGGTGATAGGGTATGAAGCTTTCTTT. The chain links TRBV20-1 to TRBJ1-1; TRBD1 might be the D (5 bases). CDR1 and CDR2 from the germline V gene are DFQATT and SNEGSKA (reference sequence). The V end was cut by 3 bases, the J end by 7 bases, with 18 bases between. The CDR3 extends over 14 amino acids.

Regarding this clone: One end of the junction varies from germline; a read error may be responsible. This sequence joins TRBV20-1 and TRBJ2-7, with D perhaps assigned TRBD1 or TRBD2 (5 bases each). The CDR3 consists of 14 residues. Germline CDR1 and CDR2: DFQATT and SNEGSKA (reference sequence). CDR3 in DNA: TGCTGTGCCAGAGAGCAGGGACGGACCTACGAGCAGTACTTC. Protein: CCAREQGRTYEQYF.

Worth noting for this clone: One end of the junction does not line up with germline, which may come from a read error. The chain couples TRBV5-4 to TRBJ2-1, with a weak D call TRBD1 (6 bases). Germline V gives CDR1 SGHNT, CDR2 YYREEE (reference sequence). The CDR3 contains 13 residues. The CDR3 region is CASSLVGGDEQFF. The CDR3 DNA follows: TGTGCTAGCAGCTTGGTAGGGGGAGATGAGCAGTTCTTC. The full variable domain, completed using reference TRBV5-4 and TRBJ2-1, is ETGVTQSPTHLIKTRGQQVTLRCSSQSGHNTVSWYQQALGQGPQFIFQYYREEENGRGNFPPRFSGLQFPNYSSELNVNALELDDSALYLCASSLVGGDEQFFGPGTRLTVL.

This clone was seen repeatedly, ten times or more. V gene TRBV7-9 combines with J gene TRBJ2-1, with D unresolved. With 1 base removed from V and 6 bases from J, the gap between germline ends came to 4 bases. Per the germline V gene, CDR1 is SEHNR and CDR2 is FQNEAQ (reference sequence). The CDR3 is made up of 12 amino acids. CDR3 region: CASSLEFNEQFF. In DNA form, the CDR3 reads TGTGCCAGCAGCTTAGAATTCAATGAGCAGTTCTTC.

This clone has only a few counts. The chain couples TRBV19 to TRBJ2-1; D may correspond to TRBD1 or TRBD2 (5 bases each). CDR1 and CDR2 (germline): LNHDA, SQIVND (reference sequence). The CDR3 totals 13 residues. V was clipped by 7 bases and J by 3 bases, with 10 bases between them. The CDR3 loop reads CASTRDDYNEQFF. DNA of the CDR3: TGTGCCAGTACCCGGGACGACTACAATGAGCAGTTCTTC.

This clone was counted ten times or more. V gene TRBV3-1 combines with J gene TRBJ2-7; D gene ambiguous. This CDR3 has 14 residues. V lost 3 bases and J lost 3, with 12 bases in between. CDR1 and CDR2 (germline): LGHDT, YNNKEL (reference sequence). CDR3 loop: CASSHSQGNYEQYF. In DNA, the CDR3 is TGTGCCAGCAGCCATTCACAAGGGAACTACGAGCAGTACTTC.

The chain combines TRBV20-1 with TRBJ1-1; possibly TRBD1 for D (5 bases). V lost 2 bases and J 8 bases, leaving 12 bases between the germline ends. This CDR3 contains 12 residues. Per the germline V gene, CDR1 is DFQATT and CDR2 is SNEGSKA (reference sequence). The CDR3 loop is CSARRGTEEAFF. The CDR3 DNA follows: TGCAGTGCTAGACGTGGGACGGAGGAAGCTTTCTTT.

Comment on this clone: No DNA is shown, since the ends of the CDR3 on it are uncertain; the CDR3 is the one TCRdb lists. V is TRBV5-1 and J is TRBJ2-5. The length of the CDR3 is 14 amino acids, counting both ends. Germline CDR1 is SGHRS and CDR2 is YFSETQ. The CDR3 loop is CATSYDCYVETQYF.

The chain employs TRBV7-9 and TRBJ1-1; D may be TRBD1 (6 bases). Trimming pared 5 bases from V and 7 bases from J, leaving 14 bases between. Germline CDR1 is SEHNR and CDR2 is FQNEAQ (reference sequence). The length of the CDR3 is 13 residues. In DNA form, the CDR3 reads TGTGCCAGCAGCCCGGGCTCGACAGGTGAAGCTTTCTTT. It translates to CASSPGSTGEAFF. The whole variable domain, remainder taken from reference TRBV7-9 and TRBJ1-1, is DTGVSQNPRHKITKRGQNVTFRCDPISEHNRLYWYRQTLGQGPEFLTYFQNEAQLEKSRLLSDRFSAERPKGSFSTLEIQRTEQGDSAMYLCASSPGSTGEAFFGQGTRLTVV.

A few counts support this clone. The CDR3 region is CRLDGIYEQYF. The CDR3 DNA reads TGCAGACTGGACGGGATCTACGAGCAGTACTTC. The chain recombines TRBV20-1 with TRBJ2-7, with D possibly TRBD2 on 5 matching bases. The CDR3 is 11 residues long. CDR1 and CDR2 from the germline V gene are DFQATT and SNEGSKA (reference sequence).

The table lists this clone with many counts. The J gene is TRBJ2-2, the V gene TRBV6-1; D gene unclear. With 5 bases removed from V and 4 bases from J, the gap between germline ends came to 14 bases. The CDR3 totals 15 residues. The germline V gene has CDR1 MNHNS and CDR2 SASEGT. CDR3 amino acids: CASSSLGSGTGELFF. As DNA, the CDR3 is TGTGCCAGCAGTTCCCTGGGTTCGGGCACCGGGGAGCTGTTTTTT.

This clone ranks as medium-sized (0.01 to 0.1%). The identical CDR3 is also encoded by other nucleotide sequences in the sample. The chain links TRBV10-3 to TRBJ2-1; TRBD2 matches at 9 bases. In germline, CDR1 is ENHRY, CDR2 SYGVKD. The CDR3 is made up of 16 amino acids. Trimming took 5 bases from V and 0 from J; bases not matched to a gene: 5. As DNA, the CDR3 is TGTGCCATCAGTTGGAGTAGCGGGAGCTCCTACAATGAGCAGTTCTTC. Translating gives CAISWSSGSSYNEQFF.

This clone was seen at least ten times. The chain combines TRBV4-2 with TRBJ2-2; a weak D match, TRBD2 (5 bases). The germline V and J ends were trimmed by 1 base and 5 bases, with 14 bases remaining between them. CDR1 and CDR2 (germline): LGHNA, YNFKEQ. The CDR3 sequence is 16 residues long. The CDR3 DNA is TGTGCCAGCAGCCAAGGTGTGGGGAGTGAGACCGGGGAGCTGTTTTTT. Translating it yields CASSQGVGSETGELFF.

This clone was detected ten times or more. This chain links TRBV11-3 with TRBJ2-5; 8 nucleotides line up with TRBD2. Germline CDR1 reads SGHNT; CDR2 reads YENEEA. The CDR3 has 13 residues. With V trimmed by 5 bases and J by 4 bases, 3 bases remained unmatched. CDR3 loop: CASSAGGAETQYF. The CDR3 coding sequence is TGTGCCAGCAGCGCCGGGGGGGCAGAGACCCAGTACTTC. Variable domain in full (rest from reference TRBV11-3 and TRBJ2-5): EAGVVQSPRYKIIEKKQPVAFWCNPISGHNTLYWYLQNLGQGPELLIRYENEEAVDDSQLPKDRFSAERLKGVDSTLKIQPAELGDSAVYLCASSAGGAETQYFGPGTRLLVL.